The rows below give T cell receptor beta chains drawn from one sample of a study of T cell repertoires in cytomegalovirus infection. TCRdb processed the reads anew with MiXCR; each CDR3 protein has one entry. Of 650,000 to 850,000 distinct CDR3 sequences listed, under 35% are singletons. Their target antigens are unknown. Sequenced material: cultured CD8+ T cells from PBMCs, taken from culture after CMV antigen stimulation. These receptors originate from a human donor in good health (CMV status not recorded). Some clones in this sample may be carry-over from other donors' samples. CDR3s include the opening cysteine and the closing phenylalanine or tryptophan. D genes are given only for firm matches. Size tells how often a clone was seen (once, few, many) or the class of an expanded clone, and some rows leave it out.

>TRBJ2-6|NA|many|TRBV6-1
CASSEGGRISGANVLTF
TGTGCCAGCAGTGAAGGGGGGAGAATCTCTGGGGCCAACGTCCTGACTTTC
>TRBJ2-1|TRBD2|once|TRBV10-3
CAISATGGRFPYNEQFF
TGTGCCATCAGTGCAACGGGGGGGAGGTTCCCCTACAATGAGCAGTTCTTC
>TRBJ1-1|NA|few|TRBV10-3
CAISTEGTEAFF
TGTGCCATCAGTACGGAGGGCACTGAAGCTTTCTTT
>TRBJ1-2|NA|many|TRBV6-1
CASSEGGVRYGYTF
TGTGCCAGCAGTGAAGGGGGGGTTCGCTATGGCTACACCTTC
>TRBJ2-7|NA|few|TRBV5-1
CASSDLYENYEQYF
TGCGCCAGCAGCGACTTATACGAGAACTACGAGCAGTACTTC
>TRBJ1-5|NA|few|TRBV24-1
CATSDDQGFGNQPQHF
TGTGCCACCAGTGACGACCAGGGGTTTGGCAATCAGCCCCAGCATTTT
>TRBJ1-1|TRBD1|NA|TRBV6-5
CASSYRGPETEAFF
TGTGCCAGCAGTTACAGGGGGCCGGAGACTGAAGCTTTCTTT
>TRBJ1-3|TRBD1|NA|TRBV28
CASSFTGVNNRDNTIYF
TGTGCCAGCAGTTTTACAGGGGTCAATAACCGAGACAACACCATATATTTT
>TRBJ2-3|NA|many|TRBV7-8
CASSSLGRSTDTQYF
TGTGCCAGCAGCTCCTTGGGACGGAGCACAGATACGCAGTATTTT
>TRBJ2-3|TRBD2|NA|TRBV7-8
CASSLRLAGAPTTDTQYF
TGTGCCAGCAGCTTAAGACTAGCGGGGGCGCCGACCACAGATACGCAGTATTTT
>TRBJ2-7|NA|NA|TRBV4-1
CASSQVKAYEQYF
TGCGCCAGCAGCCAAGTAAAAGCCTACGAGCAGTACTTC
>TRBJ2-1|TRBD2|NA|TRBV4-1
CASSQLAGGRSEQFF
TGCGCCAGCAGCCAACTAGCGGGGGGGCGTTCTGAGCAGTTCTTC
>TRBJ2-1|TRBD2|NA|TRBV9
CASSVATSGGALNEQFF
TGTGCCAGCAGCGTAGCTACTAGCGGGGGGGCCCTCAATGAGCAGTTCTTC
>TRBJ2-7|TRBD1|NA|TRBV7-9
CASSFPTGTEYEQYF
TGTGCCAGCAGCTTCCCCACGGGGACAGAATACGAGCAGTACTTC
>TRBJ2-3|NA|NA|TRBV9
CASSVFGSDQDTQYF
TGTGCCAGCAGCGTATTCGGAAGTGATCAGGATACGCAGTATTTT
>TRBJ2-1|NA|few|TRBV19
CASSINSIGYNEQFF
TGTGCCAGTAGTATTAATAGTATAGGGTACAATGAGCAGTTCTTC
>TRBJ2-3|NA|many|TRBV7-9
CAGRKGGGPKAGSTDTQYF
TGTGCCGGGCGGAAAGGCGGGGGCCCTAAGGCAGGGTCCACAGATACGCAGTATTTT
>TRBJ1-1|NA|few|TRBV29-1
CSVDTPGAGTEAFF
TGCAGCGTTGATACCCCGGGGGCAGGGACTGAAGCTTTCTTT
>TRBJ1-1|NA|NA|TRBV12-3/TRBV12-4
CATGENTEVFF
TGTGCAACGGGGGAGAACACTGAAGTTTTCTTT
>TRBJ2-7|NA|few|TRBV7-6
CASSLAGGPQSSYEQYF
TGTGCCAGCAGCTTAGCGGGGGGCCCTCAAAGCTCCTACGAGCAGTACTTC
>TRBJ2-1|NA|NA|TRBV5-5
CASSLYGGGAYNEQFF
TGTGCCAGCAGCTTGTATGGTGGGGGCGCCTACAATGAGCAGTTCTTC
>TRBJ2-2|TRBD1|NA|TRBV6-6
CASSSYRDRQEVGELFF
TGTGCCAGCAGCTCCTACCGGGACAGGCAAGAGGTCGGGGAGCTGTTTTTT
>TRBJ1-6|TRBD1|few|TRBV27
CASSLGRGQSSYNSPLHF
TGTGCCAGCAGTTTAGGGAGGGGGCAGAGCTCCTATAATTCACCCCTCCACTTT
>TRBJ2-3|TRBD2|few|TRBV19
CASRAAGGTDTQYF
TGTGCCTCCCGGGCCGCGGGGGGCACAGATACGCAGTATTTT
>TRBJ1-1|NA|few|TRBV11-2
CASSLWGGELPEAFF
TGTGCCAGCAGCTTATGGGGCGGAGAGTTACCTGAAGCTTTCTTT
>TRBJ2-5|TRBD2|many|TRBV7-2
CASSLGHRLAGIQETQYF
TGTGCCAGCAGCTTAGGGCACCGACTAGCGGGGATCCAAGAGACCCAGTACTTC
>TRBJ2-1|NA|NA|TRBV7-9
CASSLDRVRDNEQFF
TGTGCCAGCAGCTTAGACCGGGTTAGGGACAATGAGCAGTTCTTC
>TRBJ2-1|TRBD1|many|TRBV7-6
CASRQGAHNEQFF
TGTGCCAGCAGGCAGGGGGCGCATAATGAGCAGTTCTTC
>TRBJ2-1|TRBD1|many|TRBV11-2
CASSSAGTGSYNEQFF
TGTGCCAGCAGCTCGGCCGGGACAGGGTCCTACAATGAGCAGTTCTTC
>TRBJ1-1|NA|NA|TRBV10-3
CAISESIGNTEAFF
TGTGCCATCAGTGAGTCGATAGGGAACACTGAAGCTTTCTTT
>TRBJ2-2|TRBD1|few|TRBV28
CASPLGQTGMNTGELFF
TGTGCCAGCCCTTTGGGACAGACAGGGATGAACACCGGGGAGCTGTTTTTT
>TRBJ2-7|NA|few|TRBV7-2
CASSGSLTGLSNYEQYF
TGTGCCAGCAGCGGGAGCCTGACAGGCCTCTCTAATTACGAGCAGTACTTC
>TRBJ2-1|TRBD1|many|TRBV7-6
CASSLEGTGTWSEQFF
TGTGCCAGCAGCTTAGAAGGGACAGGGACTTGGAGTGAGCAGTTCTTC
>TRBJ1-1|NA|NA|TRBV11-2
CASSSQGRAFF
TGTGCCAGCAGCTCCCAAGGGCGGGCTTTCTTT
>TRBJ1-6|NA|NA|TRBV5-4
CASTARGGINSPLHF
TGTGCCAGCACCGCCCGTGGAGGGATAAATTCACCCCTCCACTTT